These T cell receptor beta chains were read from a single sample in a study of molecular identifiers for immune sequencing clone quantification. TCRdb analysed the PCR reads with MiXCR anew, one entry per CDR3 protein. The table lists some 680,000 distinct CDR3 sequences, 25% of them singletons. Sequencing was done on a sample of naive CD8+ T cells from blood, with Jurkat cell RNA spiked in. The receptor source for this set is a human donor in good health. Some libraries in this study had Jurkat cell RNA spiked in. Both conserved end residues are part of each CDR3. Each record gives: J gene, V gene, D gene, clone size, CDR3 protein, CDR3 DNA. A D gene is named only where the DNA matches it firmly. Only some rows state a clone size, as once, few, many or a class for expanded clones.

J gene: TRBJ2-3; V gene: TRBV19; D gene: TRBD2; clone size: many; CDR3 protein: CASSIDLFAGGRQDTQYF; CDR3 DNA: TGTGCCAGTAGTATAGATCTCTTTGCGGGAGGGCGCCAAGATACGCAGTATTTT
J gene: TRBJ2-7; V gene: TRBV7-6; D gene: -; clone size: -; CDR3 protein: CVSSLSGSLEQYF; CDR3 DNA: TGTGTCAGCAGCTTATCGGGATCCCTCGAGCAGTACTTC
J gene: TRBJ2-2; V gene: TRBV5-6; D gene: -; clone size: -; CDR3 protein: CASSLIASGELFF; CDR3 DNA: TGTGCCAGCAGCTTGATTGCTAGCGGGGAGCTGTTTTTT
J gene: TRBJ1-4; V gene: TRBV25-1; D gene: -; clone size: few; CDR3 protein: CASSESVGFTTNEKLFF; CDR3 DNA: TGTGCCAGCAGTGAATCGGTCGGGTTCACAACTAATGAAAAACTGTTTTTT
J gene: TRBJ2-4; V gene: TRBV29-1; D gene: -; clone size: -; CDR3 protein: CSVEERGSRAKNIRYF; CDR3 DNA: TGCAGCGTTGAAGAAAGGGGTTCGCGAGCCAAAAACATTCGGTACTTC
J gene: TRBJ2-2; V gene: TRBV7-2; D gene: TRBD2; clone size: -; CDR3 protein: CASSFGGSGPGELFF; CDR3 DNA: TGTGCCAGCAGCTTCGGGGGGTCGGGCCCCGGGGAGCTGTTTTTT
J gene: TRBJ2-7; V gene: TRBV5-3; D gene: TRBD2; clone size: few; CDR3 protein: CASSLLAGPRDEQYF; CDR3 DNA: TGTGCCAGCAGCCTTTTAGCGGGGCCCCGGGACGAGCAGTACTTC
J gene: TRBJ2-7; V gene: TRBV5-1; D gene: TRBD1; clone size: many; CDR3 protein: CASSFVQGDYEQYF; CDR3 DNA: TGCGCCAGCAGCTTTGTCCAGGGGGACTACGAGCAGTACTTC
J gene: TRBJ2-7; V gene: TRBV29-1; D gene: -; clone size: many; CDR3 protein: CSAWLSYEQYF; CDR3 DNA: TGCAGCGCCTGGCTCTCCTACGAGCAGTACTTC
J gene: TRBJ2-3; V gene: TRBV20-1; D gene: -; clone size: many; CDR3 protein: CSARDRRAVTSTDTQYF; CDR3 DNA: TGCAGTGCTAGAGATAGACGAGCGGTAACTAGCACAGATACGCAGTATTTT
J gene: TRBJ2-3; V gene: TRBV3-1; D gene: -; clone size: many; CDR3 protein: CASGETPDYTDTQYF; CDR3 DNA: TGTGCCAGCGGGGAGACTCCTGACTATACAGATACGCAGTATTTT
J gene: TRBJ1-3; V gene: TRBV13; D gene: -; clone size: many; CDR3 protein: CASSLKGGLNGNTIYF; CDR3 DNA: TGTGCCAGCAGCTTAAAGGGAGGGTTGAACGGAAACACCATATATTTT
J gene: TRBJ2-1; V gene: TRBV20-1; D gene: -; clone size: few; CDR3 protein: CSARDLEQGEQFF; CDR3 DNA: TGCAGTGCTAGAGATCTGGAGCAGGGTGAGCAGTTCTTC
J gene: TRBJ2-7; V gene: TRBV5-3; D gene: -; clone size: few; CDR3 protein: CASSQWGPGGYEQYF; CDR3 DNA: TGTGCCAGCAGCCAGTGGGGCCCCGGGGGATACGAGCAGTACTTC
J gene: TRBJ2-3; V gene: TRBV11-2; D gene: -; clone size: few; CDR3 protein: CASSYTGGQTGTDTQYF; CDR3 DNA: TGTGCCAGCAGCTACACCGGAGGACAGACCGGCACAGATACGCAGTATTTT
J gene: TRBJ2-7; V gene: TRBV7-6; D gene: TRBD2; clone size: many; CDR3 protein: CASSLASRAPFSGASYEQYF; CDR3 DNA: TGTGCCAGCAGCTTAGCGTCCCGGGCTCCATTTAGCGGGGCTTCCTACGAGCAGTACTTC